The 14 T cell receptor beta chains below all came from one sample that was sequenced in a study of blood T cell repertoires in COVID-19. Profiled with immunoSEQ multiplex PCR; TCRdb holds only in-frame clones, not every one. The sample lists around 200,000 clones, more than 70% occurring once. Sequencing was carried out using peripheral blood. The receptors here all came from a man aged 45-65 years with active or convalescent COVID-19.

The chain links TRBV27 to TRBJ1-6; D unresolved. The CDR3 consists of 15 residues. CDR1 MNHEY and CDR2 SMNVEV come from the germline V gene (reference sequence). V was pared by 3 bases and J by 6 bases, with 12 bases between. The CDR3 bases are TGTGCCAGCAGTTTTGGCAGATCCAGTAATTCACCCCTCCACTTT. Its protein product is CASSFGRSSNSPLHF.

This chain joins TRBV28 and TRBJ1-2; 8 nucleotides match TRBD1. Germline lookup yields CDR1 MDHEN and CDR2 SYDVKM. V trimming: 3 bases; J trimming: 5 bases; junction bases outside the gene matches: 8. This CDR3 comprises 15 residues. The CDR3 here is CASSFGGTGPYGYTF. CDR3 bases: TGTGCCAGCAGTTTCGGGGGGACAGGACCGTATGGCTACACCTTC.

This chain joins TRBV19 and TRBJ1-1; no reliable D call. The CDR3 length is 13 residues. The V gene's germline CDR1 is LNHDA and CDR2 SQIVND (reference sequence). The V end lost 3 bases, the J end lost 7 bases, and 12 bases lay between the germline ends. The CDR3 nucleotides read TGTGCCAGTAGTATCCGTGGTGTCTATGAAGCTTTCTTT. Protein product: CASSIRGVYEAFF. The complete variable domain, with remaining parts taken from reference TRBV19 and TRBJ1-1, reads DGGITQSPKYLFRKEGQNVTLSCEQNLNHDAMYWYRQDPGQGLRLIYYSQIVNDFQKGDIAEGYSVSREKKESFPLTVTSAQKNPTAFYLCASSIRGVYEAFFGQGTRLTVV.

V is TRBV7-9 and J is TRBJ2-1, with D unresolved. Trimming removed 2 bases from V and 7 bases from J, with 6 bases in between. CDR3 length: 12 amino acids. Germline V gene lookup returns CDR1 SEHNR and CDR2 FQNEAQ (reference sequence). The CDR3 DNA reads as TGTGCCAGCAGCTTATTACAGAATGAGCAGTTCTTC. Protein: CASSLLQNEQFF.

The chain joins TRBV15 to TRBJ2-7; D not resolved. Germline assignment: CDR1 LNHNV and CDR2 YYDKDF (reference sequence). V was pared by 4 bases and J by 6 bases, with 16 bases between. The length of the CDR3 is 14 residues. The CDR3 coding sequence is TGTGCCACCAGCATCCGGAACCCTACGGGCGAGCAGTACTTC. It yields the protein CATSIRNPTGEQYF.

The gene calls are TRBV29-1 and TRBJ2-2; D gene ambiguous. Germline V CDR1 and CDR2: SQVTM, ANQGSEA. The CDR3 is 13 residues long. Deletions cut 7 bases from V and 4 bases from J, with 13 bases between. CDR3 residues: CSGKMVATGELFF. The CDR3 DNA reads TGCAGCGGAAAGATGGTAGCCACCGGGGAGCTGTTTTTT.

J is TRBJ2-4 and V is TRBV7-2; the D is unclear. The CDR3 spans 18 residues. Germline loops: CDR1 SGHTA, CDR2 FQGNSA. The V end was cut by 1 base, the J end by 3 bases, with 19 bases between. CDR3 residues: CASSLGHRGLSGKNIQYF. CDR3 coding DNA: TGTGCCAGCAGCTTAGGTCATCGAGGCCTCTCCGGCAAAAACATTCAGTACTTC.

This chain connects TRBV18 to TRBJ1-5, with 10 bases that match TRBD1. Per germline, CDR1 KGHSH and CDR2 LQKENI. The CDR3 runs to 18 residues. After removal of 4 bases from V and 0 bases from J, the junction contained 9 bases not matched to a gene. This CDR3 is CASSLTGTGDHSNQPQHF. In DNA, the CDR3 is TGTGCCAGCTCACTGACCGGGACAGGGGACCATAGCAATCAGCCCCAGCATTTT. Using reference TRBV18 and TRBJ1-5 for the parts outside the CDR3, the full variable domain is NAGVMQNPRHLVRRRGQEARLRCSPMKGHSHVYWYRQLPEEGLKFMVYLQKENIIDESGMPKERFSAEFPKEGPSILRIQQVVRGDSAAYFCASSLTGTGDHSNQPQHFGDGTRLSIL.

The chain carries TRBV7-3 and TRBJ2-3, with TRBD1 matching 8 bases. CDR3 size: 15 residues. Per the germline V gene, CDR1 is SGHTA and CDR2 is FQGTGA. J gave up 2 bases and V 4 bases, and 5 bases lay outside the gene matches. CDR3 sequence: CASSSGQGTTDTQYF. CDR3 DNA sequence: TGTGCCAGCAGCTCCGGACAGGGAACCACAGATACGCAGTATTTT. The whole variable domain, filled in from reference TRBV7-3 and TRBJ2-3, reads GAGVSQTPSNKVTEKGKYVELRCDPISGHTALYWYRQSLGQGPEFLIYFQGTGAADDSGLPNDRFFAVRPEGSVSTLKIQRTERGDSAVYLCASSSGQGTTDTQYFGPGTRLTVL.

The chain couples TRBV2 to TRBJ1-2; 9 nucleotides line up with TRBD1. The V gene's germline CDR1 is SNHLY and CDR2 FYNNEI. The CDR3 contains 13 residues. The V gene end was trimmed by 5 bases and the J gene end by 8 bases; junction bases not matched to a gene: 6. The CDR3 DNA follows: TGTGCCAGCAGTCCTGGACAGGGGTTAGGCTACACCTTC. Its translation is CASSPGQGLGYTF.

The CDR3 protein is CASSPGQAFF. DNA of the CDR3: TGTGCCAGCTCACCGGGCCAAGCTTTCTTT. The chain carries TRBV18 and TRBJ1-1, with D uncertain. CDR1 and CDR2 from the germline V gene are KGHSH and LQKENI. The germline V and J ends were trimmed by 3 bases and 9 bases, with 5 bases remaining between them. This CDR3 region has 10 residues.

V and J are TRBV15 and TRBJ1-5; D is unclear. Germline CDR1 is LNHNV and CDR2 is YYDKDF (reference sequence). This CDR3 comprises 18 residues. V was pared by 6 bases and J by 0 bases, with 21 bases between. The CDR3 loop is CATRKTRGTGDSNQPQHF. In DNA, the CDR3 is TGTGCCACCAGGAAAACCCGGGGAACCGGGGATAGCAATCAGCCCCAGCATTTT.

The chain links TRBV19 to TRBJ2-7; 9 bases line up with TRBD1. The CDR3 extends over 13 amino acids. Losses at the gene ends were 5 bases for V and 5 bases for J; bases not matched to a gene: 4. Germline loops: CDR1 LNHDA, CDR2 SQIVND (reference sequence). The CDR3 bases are TGTGCCAGTAGTTCCCGGGACAGGGACGAGCAGTACTTC. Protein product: CASSSRDRDEQYF.

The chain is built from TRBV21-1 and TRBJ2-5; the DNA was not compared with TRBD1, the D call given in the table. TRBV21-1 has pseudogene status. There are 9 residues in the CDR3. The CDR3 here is CASNQAQYF. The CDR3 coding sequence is TGTGCCAGCAACCAGGCCCAGTACTTC.